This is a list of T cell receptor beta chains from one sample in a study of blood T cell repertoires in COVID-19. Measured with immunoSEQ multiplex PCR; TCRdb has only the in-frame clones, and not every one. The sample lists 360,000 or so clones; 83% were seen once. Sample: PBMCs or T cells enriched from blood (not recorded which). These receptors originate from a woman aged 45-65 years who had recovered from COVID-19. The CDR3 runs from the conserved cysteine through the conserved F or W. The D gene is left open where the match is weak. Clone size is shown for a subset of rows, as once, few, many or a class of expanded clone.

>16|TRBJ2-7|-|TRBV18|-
CASSFPEAGLAYEQYF
TGTGCCAGCTCCTTTCCTGAGGCAGGGCTTGCCTACGAGCAGTACTTC
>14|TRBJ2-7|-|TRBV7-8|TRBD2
CASTTSGRADEQYF
TGTGCCAGCACCACTAGCGGGAGGGCCGACGAGCAGTACTTC
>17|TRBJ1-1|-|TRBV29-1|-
CSSSGALRGLVNTEAFF
TGCAGCTCGTCTGGAGCTCTGCGGGGGCTTGTGAACACTGAAGCTTTCTTT
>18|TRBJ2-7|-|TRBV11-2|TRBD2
CASSLFSLGLAPSYEQYF
TGTGCCAGCAGCTTATTTTCACTTGGACTAGCGCCTTCCTACGAGCAGTACTTC
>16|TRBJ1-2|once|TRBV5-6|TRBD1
CASSLDTGAVGYGYTF
TGTGCCAGCAGCTTGGATACAGGGGCAGTAGGCTATGGCTACACCTTC
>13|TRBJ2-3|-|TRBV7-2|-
CASSRTVLDTQYF
TGTGCCAGCAGCCGGACTGTTCTGGATACGCAGTATTTT
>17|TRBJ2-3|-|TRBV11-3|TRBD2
CASSPWGGDSRTDTQYF
TGTGCCAGCAGCCCCTGGGGGGGAGATTCTCGCACAGATACGCAGTATTTT
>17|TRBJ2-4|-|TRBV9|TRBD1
CASPTGGDSRGKNIQYF
TGTGCCAGCCCGACAGGGGGCGATTCCAGAGGAAAAAACATTCAGTACTTC
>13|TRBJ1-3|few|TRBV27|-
CASSLTQGHTIYF
TGTGCCAGCAGTTTAACCCAGGGGCACACCATATATTTT
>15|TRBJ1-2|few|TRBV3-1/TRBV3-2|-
CASSQVPGRADGYTF
TGTGCCAGCAGCCAAGTTCCGGGCAGGGCTGATGGCTACACCTTC
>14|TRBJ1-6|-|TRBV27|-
CASTPTGWGSPLHF
TGTGCCAGCACCCCTACAGGGTGGGGGTCACCCCTCCACTTT
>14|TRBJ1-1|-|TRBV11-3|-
CASSLDGLNTEAFF
TGTGCCAGCAGCTTAGATGGCCTGAACACTGAAGCTTTCTTT
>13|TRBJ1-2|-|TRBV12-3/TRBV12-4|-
CASSLGRRYGYTF
TGTGCCAGCAGTTTAGGCAGGAGGTATGGCTACACCTTC
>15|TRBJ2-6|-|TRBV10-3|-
CAISDLASGANVLTF
TGTGCCATCAGTGATCTGGCCTCTGGGGCCAACGTCCTGACTTTC
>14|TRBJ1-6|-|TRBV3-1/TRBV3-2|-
CASIGGNYNSPLHF
TGTGCCAGCATCGGGGGAAACTATAATTCACCCCTCCACTTT
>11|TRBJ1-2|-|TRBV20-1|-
CSPDGNYGYTF
TGCAGTCCTGACGGGAACTATGGCTACACCTTC
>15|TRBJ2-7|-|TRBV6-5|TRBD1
CASTFDRTGPYEQYF
TGTGCCAGCACGTTTGATAGGACAGGGCCCTACGAGCAGTACTTC
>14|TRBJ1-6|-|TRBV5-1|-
CASSEGAVGSPLHF
TGCGCCAGCAGCGAAGGGGCCGTGGGCTCACCCCTCCACTTT
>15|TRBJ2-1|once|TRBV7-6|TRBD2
CASSLEASGTSEQFF
TGTGCCAGCAGCTTAGAGGCTAGCGGGACGAGTGAGCAGTTCTTC
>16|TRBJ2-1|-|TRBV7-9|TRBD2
CASSLRSTSLVNEQFF
TGTGCCAGCAGCTTAAGGTCGACTAGCTTGGTCAATGAGCAGTTCTTC
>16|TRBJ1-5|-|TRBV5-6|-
CASSWGGSPGPQPQHF
TGTGCCAGCAGCTGGGGAGGGAGCCCGGGCCCCCAGCCCCAGCATTTT
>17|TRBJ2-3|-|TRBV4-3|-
CASSQGSSPGGTDTQYF
TGCGCCAGCAGCCAAGGATCTAGCCCAGGAGGCACAGATACGCAGTATTTT
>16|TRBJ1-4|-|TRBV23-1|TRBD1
CASSQATGATNEKLFF
TGCGCCAGCAGTCAGGCGACAGGGGCAACTAATGAAAAACTGTTTTTT
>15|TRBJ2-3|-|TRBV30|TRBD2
CAWNRERGITDTQYF
TGTGCCTGGAATCGCGAGCGGGGGATCACAGATACGCAGTATTTT
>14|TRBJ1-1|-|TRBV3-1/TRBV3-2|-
CASSQPTGNTEAFF
TGTGCCAGCAGCCAACCGACAGGGAACACTGAAGCTTTCTTT
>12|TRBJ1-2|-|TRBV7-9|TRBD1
CASSRTGYGYTF
TGTGCCAGCAGCAGGACAGGCTATGGCTACACCTTC
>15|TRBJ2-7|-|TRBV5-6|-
CASSLPGRASYEQYF
TGTGCCAGCAGCTTACCAGGGCGAGCCTCCTACGAGCAGTACTTC
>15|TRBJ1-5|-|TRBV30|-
CAWSSGQGEIQPQHF
-
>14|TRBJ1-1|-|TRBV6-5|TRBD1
CASSPGQGHTEAFF
TGTGCCAGCAGTCCGGGACAGGGACACACTGAAGCTTTCTTT